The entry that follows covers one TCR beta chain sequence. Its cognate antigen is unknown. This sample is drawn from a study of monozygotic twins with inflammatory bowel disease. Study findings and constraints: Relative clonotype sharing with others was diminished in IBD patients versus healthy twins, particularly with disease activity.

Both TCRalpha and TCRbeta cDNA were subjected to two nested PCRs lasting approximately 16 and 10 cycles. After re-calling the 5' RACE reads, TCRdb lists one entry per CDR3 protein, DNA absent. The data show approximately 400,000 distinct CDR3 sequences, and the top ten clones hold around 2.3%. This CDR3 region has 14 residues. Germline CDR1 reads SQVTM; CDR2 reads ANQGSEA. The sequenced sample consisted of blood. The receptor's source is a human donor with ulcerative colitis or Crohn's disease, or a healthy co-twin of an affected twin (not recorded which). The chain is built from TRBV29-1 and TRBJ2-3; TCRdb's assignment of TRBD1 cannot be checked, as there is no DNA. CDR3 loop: CSVASGGSTDTQYF.